Here is one T cell receptor beta chain with its context. The antigen remains unidentified. The source of the sample is a study of T cell repertoires in ileal Crohn's disease. Regarding the study as a whole: Clonal expansions were more frequent in active smokers than non-smokers at surgery.

Here immunoSEQ multiplex PCR was the method, and the copy in TCRdb shows in-frame clones only, minus some. The data contain 6,000 to 7,500 clones, around 80% of them singletons. The CDR3 has 16 amino acids. From germline, CDR1 is SGHRS and CDR2 YFSETQ. Unmatched junction bases numbered 8, after V lost 0 bases and J lost 3 bases. V gene TRBV5-1 combines with J gene TRBJ2-7, with 8 nucleotides matching TRBD2. The origin of this receptor is an adult with Crohn's disease. Sequences were obtained from ileal tissue. The CDR3 reads CASSLGGTAGVYEQYF. The CDR3 nucleotides read TGCGCCAGCAGCTTGGGAGGTACAGCGGGAGTCTACGAGCAGTACTTC. Drawing the rest from reference TRBV5-1 and TRBJ2-7, the complete variable domain is KAGVTQTPRYLIKTRGQQVTLSCSPISGHRSVSWYQQTPGQGLQFLFEYFSETQRNKGNFPGRFSGRQFSNSRSEMNVSTLELGDSALYLCASSLGGTAGVYEQYFGPGTRLTVT.